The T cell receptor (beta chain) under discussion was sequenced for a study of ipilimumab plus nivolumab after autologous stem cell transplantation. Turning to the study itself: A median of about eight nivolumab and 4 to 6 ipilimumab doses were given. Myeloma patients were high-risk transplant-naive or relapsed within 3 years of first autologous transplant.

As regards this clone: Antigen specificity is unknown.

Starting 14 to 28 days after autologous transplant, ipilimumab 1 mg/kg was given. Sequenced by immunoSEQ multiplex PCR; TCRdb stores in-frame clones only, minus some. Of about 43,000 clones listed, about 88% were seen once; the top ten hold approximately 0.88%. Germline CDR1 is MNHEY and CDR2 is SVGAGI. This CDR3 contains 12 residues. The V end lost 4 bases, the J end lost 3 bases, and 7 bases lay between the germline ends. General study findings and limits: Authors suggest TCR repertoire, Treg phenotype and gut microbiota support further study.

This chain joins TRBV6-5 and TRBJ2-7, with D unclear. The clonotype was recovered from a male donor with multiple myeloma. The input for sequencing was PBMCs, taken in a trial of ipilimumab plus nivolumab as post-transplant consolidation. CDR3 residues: CASSFGRYEQYF. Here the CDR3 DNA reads TGTGCCAGCAGTTTCGGACGCTACGAGCAGTACTTC.